This is a list of T cell receptor beta chains from one sample in a study of cytomegalovirus exposure and HLA in healthy donors. Assay used: immunoSEQ multiplex PCR; TCRdb lists only in-frame clones, some missing. The sample lists about 170,000 clones; roughly 80% were seen once. The sequencing input was PBMCs. These TCRs come from a woman in her fifties or sixties in good health and CMV-seropositive. The CDR3 runs from the conserved cysteine through the conserved F or W. D genes are given only for firm matches. Size is stated for part of the rows, as once, few or many counts, or as a class when the clone is expanded.

>TRBV6-6|TRBJ1-2|-|once
TGTGCCAGCAGTTACTACCCGTCGGGGGGTAATAATGGCTACACCTTC
CASSYYPSGGNNGYTF
>TRBV10-3|TRBJ1-1|-|-
TGTGCCATCAGTGCAACGAGGCCTGAAGCTTTCTTT
CAISATRPEAFF
>TRBV6-5|TRBJ2-1|-|-
TGTGCCAGCAGTTACGGCGGGGAACACAATGAGCAGTTCTTC
CASSYGGEHNEQFF
>TRBV9|TRBJ1-2|TRBD1|-
TGTGCCAGCAGCGTAGTCCAGACAGGGGAGGATGGCTACACCTTC
CASSVVQTGEDGYTF
>TRBV5-1|TRBJ2-5|TRBD2|-
TGCGCCAGCAGCTTGGGGCCTAGCGGGGGCAGGGAGACCCAGTACTTC
CASSLGPSGGRETQYF
>TRBV5-4|TRBJ1-6|TRBD1|-
TGTGCCAGCAGCTCAGGACAGGGTGAAGGGGCCCTCCACTTT
CASSSGQGEGALHF
>TRBV11-2|TRBJ2-3|-|-
TGTGCCAGCAGCTCGCGACTACTCACAGATACGCAGTATTTT
CASSSRLLTDTQYF
>TRBV5-4|TRBJ1-2|TRBD1|-
TGTGCCAGCAGCCAAGGACAGGGCGAGGGAGGCTACACCTTC
CASSQGQGEGGYTF
>TRBV30|TRBJ1-2|-|-
TGTGCCTGGAGTGTATTAGCACAGGGAATTCTTGAAACCTTC
CAWSVLAQGILETF
>TRBV30|TRBJ2-7|-|-
TGTGCCTGGACTGGAGGGGGGGCTCCGTCCGAGCAGTACTTC
CAWTGGGAPSEQYF
>TRBV6-5|TRBJ1-2|-|-
TGTGCCAGCACTAGGACAGACTATGGCTACACCTTC
CASTRTDYGYTF
>TRBV29-1|TRBJ1-5|TRBD1|-
TGCAGCGCAGGGGGCTTGGATCAGCCCCAGCATTTT
CSAGGLDQPQHF
>TRBV5-4|TRBJ1-1|-|-
TGTGCCAGCAGCTCTGAAGGGGGGGCGAGGGACACTGAAGCTTTCTTT
CASSSEGGARDTEAFF
>TRBV9|TRBJ2-3|-|-
TGTGCCAGCACCAATCCTGGGACACCTCGGGACGCAGATACGCAGTATTTT
CASTNPGTPRDADTQYF